This T cell receptor (beta chain) appears in the sequencing data of a study of control samples from healthy donors and cancer patients. The V segment lost 7 bases and the J segment 5 bases; nucleotides outside the gene matches: 3. Germline loops: CDR1 MDHEN, CDR2 SYDVKM. The CDR3 spans 13 residues. Method: immunoSEQ multiplex PCR; TCRdb's copy keeps in-frame clones and lacks some. There are approximately 170,000 clones in the sample; around nine tenths occur only once, and roughly 0.64% lies in the top ten. The rearrangement joins TRBV28 to TRBJ1-4; the match to TRBD1 covers 8 bases. Sequenced: blood. This receptor was obtained from a woman younger than 45 in good health. CDR3 region: CASTGQANEKLFF. The CDR3 DNA sequence: TGTGCCAGCACGGGACAGGCCAATGAAAAACTGTTTTTT.